This T cell receptor (beta chain) comes out of a study of Graves' ophthalmopathy and Graves' hyperthyroidism. RNA transcripts yielded amplified TCR beta CDR3 regions. Second-round multiplex PCR came after a first-round RT-PCR that employed HTBI primers. Using its own MiXCR run on the multiplex PCR reads, TCRdb lists one record per CDR3 protein. The profile shows approximately 640,000 distinct CDR3 sequences, roughly 41% of them singletons. For this clonotype: Antigen unknown.

Per germline, CDR1 MNHEY and CDR2 SMNVEV (reference sequence). The CDR3 contains 15 residues. Trimming cost V 5 bases and J 6 bases, with 14 bases left between them. Study results and limitations: A roughly 76% specificity and around 86% sensitivity were achieved by a 13-signature model that separated ophthalmopathy from stable hyperthyroidism.

Sequencing used peripheral blood. The chain carries TRBV27 and TRBJ1-6, with TRBD1 as a possible D gene (5 bases). This sequence originates from an adult man with Graves' ophthalmopathy. The CDR3 spells CASSLYRTVNSPLHF. CDR3 in DNA: TGTGCCAGCAGTCTATACAGGACGGTTAATTCACCCCTCCACTTT.